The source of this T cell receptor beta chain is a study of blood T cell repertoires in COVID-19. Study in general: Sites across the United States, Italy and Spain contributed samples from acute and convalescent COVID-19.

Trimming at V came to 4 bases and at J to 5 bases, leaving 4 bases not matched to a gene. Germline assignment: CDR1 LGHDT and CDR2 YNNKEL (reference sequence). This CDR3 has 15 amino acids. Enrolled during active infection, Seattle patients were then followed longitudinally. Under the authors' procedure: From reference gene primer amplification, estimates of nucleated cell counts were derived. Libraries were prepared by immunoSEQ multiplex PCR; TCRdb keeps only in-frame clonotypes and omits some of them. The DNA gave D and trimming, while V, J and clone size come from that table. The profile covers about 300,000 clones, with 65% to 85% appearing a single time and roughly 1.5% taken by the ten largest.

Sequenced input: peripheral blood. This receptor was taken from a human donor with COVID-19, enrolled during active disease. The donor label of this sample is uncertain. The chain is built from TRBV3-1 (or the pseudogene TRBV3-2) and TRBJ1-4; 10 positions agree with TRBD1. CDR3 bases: TGTGCCAGCAGCCCGCGGACAGGGGGAAATGAAAAACTGTTTTTT. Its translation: CASSPRTGGNEKLFF.